This T cell receptor beta chain was sequenced for a study of blood T cell repertoires in COVID-19. CDR1 and CDR2 (germline): SNHLY, FYNNEI. The ends lost 4 bases at V and 5 bases at J; junction bases unmatched: 6. The CDR3 has 15 amino acids. Libraries were prepared by immunoSEQ multiplex PCR; TCRdb keeps only in-frame clonotypes and omits some of them. The data contain roughly 290,000 clones, 85% to 90% of them singletons. The chain is built from TRBV2 and TRBJ1-4; 8 positions agree with TRBD1. The sample taken for sequencing was peripheral blood. The receptor's source is a man aged 25 to 40 with acute or convalescent COVID-19. The CDR3: CASSAGQGQNEKLFF. CDR3 nucleotides: TGTGCCAGCAGTGCCGGACAGGGCCAAAATGAAAAACTGTTTTTT.